This entry lists 8 T cell receptor beta chains sequenced from one sample in a study of metastatic and nonmetastatic thyroid tumors. Thyroid surgery took place with no prior treatment in any patient. TCRdb re-processed the PCR reads through MiXCR. Among approximately 4,100 clones listed, about 32% were seen once. The sample consisted of adjacent normal tissue. These receptors all stem from a male donor with papillary thyroid cancer or a benign thyroid nodule (not recorded which). Some clones in this sample may be carry-over from other donors' samples.

This clone showed up just once. The CDR3 region is CSAKRGNEQFF. The CDR3 region has the DNA TGCAGTGCTAAGAGGGGGAATGAGCAGTTCTTC. This chain connects TRBV20-1 to TRBJ2-1, with D possibly matching TRBD1 (6 bases). V was pared by 4 bases and J by 7 bases, with 8 bases between. This CDR3 has 11 residues. CDR1 DFQATT and CDR2 SNEGSKA come from the germline V gene (reference sequence).

This clone is termed large (0.1 to 1%). The rearrangement uses TRBV7-2 and TRBJ2-7, with D maybe TRBD2 (5 bases). The germline CDR1 and CDR2 sequences are SGHTA and FQGNSA. Trimming cost V 1 base and J 3 bases, with 13 bases left between them. The CDR3 has 15 amino acids. CDR3 amino acids: CASSLGWTRSYEQYF. The DNA of the CDR3 is TGTGCCAGCAGCTTAGGGTGGACTCGGAGCTACGAGCAGTACTTC.

CDR3 nucleotides: TGTGCCGCACAGGGAAAGGGGAACACTGAAGCTTTCTTT. Residues: CAAQGKGNTEAFF. The genes are TRBV6-4 and TRBJ1-1, with a possible D match to TRBD1 (6 bases). In germline, CDR1 is MRHNA, CDR2 SNTAGT. Trimming removed 11 bases at V and 1 base at J, with 14 bases between. The CDR3 has 13 residues.

The rearrangement links TRBV28 to TRBJ2-2; TRBD2 aligns across 7 bases. Trimming cost V 3 bases and J 0 bases; bases outside gene matches: 4. This CDR3 is 16 amino acids long. Germline V gives CDR1 MDHEN, CDR2 SYDVKM. For the CDR3, the DNA is TGTGCCAGCAGTTTTCGGGAGGTGACGAACACCGGGGAGCTGTTTTTT. Translation: CASSFREVTNTGELFF.

This clone turned up a few times. V and J are TRBV20-1 and TRBJ2-7, with D unclear. Germline lookup yields CDR1 DFQATT and CDR2 SNEGSKA (reference sequence). V shed 4 bases and J shed 5 bases, with 9 bases lying between them. The CDR3 has 11 residues. The CDR3 protein is CSAISAHEQYF. The CDR3 DNA reads as TGCAGTGCTATATCTGCCCACGAGCAGTACTTC.

V is TRBV11-3 and J is TRBJ2-1; D call uncertain. V shed 1 base and J shed 3 bases, with 10 bases lying between them. The CDR3 sequence is 15 residues long. Per the germline V gene, CDR1 is SGHNT and CDR2 is YENEEA. CDR3 coding DNA: TGTGCCAGCAGCTTAGGCCCGCCGGGCTACAATGAGCAGTTCTTC. This encodes CASSLGPPGYNEQFF.

The chain is built from TRBV28 and TRBJ1-2; 10 nucleotides line up with TRBD1. V gave up 8 bases and J gave up 6 bases; unmatched junction bases: 3. The germline gives CDR1 MDHEN, CDR2 SYDVKM. The CDR3 contains 12 residues. This CDR3 is CASRDRGHGYTF. In DNA form, the CDR3 reads TGTGCCAGCCGGGACAGGGGCCATGGCTACACCTTC.

This clone turned up a few times. The chain has TRBV19 and TRBJ2-7; D gene ambiguous. CDR1 and CDR2 from the germline V gene are LNHDA and SQIVND (reference sequence). The CDR3 spans 15 residues. The germline V and J ends were trimmed by 3 bases and 0 bases, with 12 bases remaining between them. The CDR3 nucleotides read TGTGCCAGTAGTATTAACCCCGGACCCTCCTACGAGCAGTACTTC. It encodes CASSINPGPSYEQYF.